A selection of T cell receptor beta chains follows, all from one sample in a study of OX40 agonist ivuxolimab in advanced cancers. Repertoires were generated with immunoSEQ multiplex PCR, while TCRdb's copy carries only in-frame clones and drops some. The sample has roughly 61,000 clones; 75% to 90% are singletons. The sample in question was CD4+ or CD8+ T cells sorted from blood, obtained in a trial of the OX40 agonist ivuxolimab. The receptors derive from an adult with an advanced solid tumor such as melanoma, head and neck, liver or kidney cancer. The CDR3 runs from the conserved cysteine through the conserved F or W. A row's size may be missing; if present it is once, few, many or a size class.

CDR3 | length | V | size | J
CASSVLRRGAGELFF | 15 | TRBV2 | few | TRBJ2-2
CASSQLDNSGTEAFF | 15 | TRBV18 | . | TRBJ1-1
CASSWEGGDYEQYF | 14 | TRBV5-1 | . | TRBJ2-7
CASSSGSYNEQFF | 13 | TRBV10-1 | . | TRBJ2-1
CASSTRSPAGLNTGELFF | 18 | TRBV7-2 | . | TRBJ2-2
CASSLTSGKGSEQFF | 15 | TRBV7-9 | . | TRBJ2-1
CASTPVTGSSYNEQFF | 16 | TRBV4-1 | . | TRBJ2-1
CATSRDRAEQYF | 12 | TRBV15 | . | TRBJ2-7
CATSQSSSSYGETQYF | 16 | TRBV15 | . | TRBJ2-5
CASTDGRGQPQHF | 13 | TRBV6-5 | . | TRBJ1-5
CASSVSPWSPHEQFF | 15 | TRBV9 | . | TRBJ2-1